Sequencing of this T cell receptor beta chain was carried out in a study of tumor-infiltrating lymphocytes in primary liver carcinoma. Study-wide results and limits: The study found tumor-adjacent and tumor-blood pairs overlapped less than tumor region pairs.

The researchers produced TCR beta cDNA from around 0.5 ug total RNA with a constant-region primer. Slightly modified ARM-PCR with three nested multiplex PCR rounds yielded TCR beta libraries. Two initial PCR rounds of approximately 10 cycles each paired TRBV1-TRBV30 forward primers with a C-beta reverse primer. TCRdb itself ran the multiplex PCR reads through MiXCR, one entry per CDR3 protein. This table holds about 37,000 distinct CDR3 sequences, roughly 80% found once. Germline assignment: CDR1 KGHSH and CDR2 LQKENI. This CDR3 is 15 amino acids long. Co-extraction of both nucleic acids (RNA and DNA) used roughly 19-33 mg of unsorted bulk tissue. This clonotype appeared a few times. What it binds is unknown. Relative to the germline gene, one junction end is altered; a read error may explain this.

The sequence was obtained from a man aged 40-49 years with primary liver carcinoma and hepatitis B virus infection. Sequences were obtained from tumor-adjacent normal liver tissue. The chain recombines TRBV18 with TRBJ1-5, with 7 bases lining up with TRBD1. In DNA form, the CDR3 reads TGTGCCAGCTCTGGGGACAGTTATAGCAATCAGCCCCAGCATTTC. Its protein product is CASSGDSYSNQPQHF.